Sequencing of this TCR beta chain was carried out in a study of shared clonotypes between healthy human individuals. Sequencing was performed with immunoSEQ multiplex PCR; in TCRdb, only in-frame clones are kept and a portion is missing. The table lists over 2 million clones, about 95% of them singletons. This CDR3 has 17 residues. Between the trimmed V and J ends, which lost 0 bases and 6 bases, there was a span of 19 bases. The germline gives CDR1 MGHRA, CDR2 YSYEKL. Naive CD8 isolation took CD45RO-negative cells positively selected for CCR7 and excluded terminally differentiated effector memory CD45RA+ cells.

This receptor was taken from a man younger than 35 in good health. Sample: naive CD8+ T cells sorted from blood. This rearrangement joins TRBV4-1 to TRBJ2-3, with D perhaps matching TRBD2 (6 bases). The CDR3 sequence is CASSQEASGDELDTQYF. The CDR3 nucleotides are TGCGCCAGCAGCCAAGAAGCTTCGGGGGATGAGTTGGATACGCAGTATTTT.